These 21 T cell receptor beta chains came from one sample sequenced in a study of T cells in Graves' hyperthyroidism and ophthalmopathy. TCR beta CDR3 regions were amplified from RNA. When the TCR CDR3 underwent first-round RT-PCR, the HTBI primer set was used. One entry per CDR3 protein results from TCRdb running MiXCR on the multiplex PCR reads. The sample has nearly 750,000 distinct CDR3 sequences; around a third are singletons. Source material: blood. The receptors were gathered from a woman aged 40 to 49 with Graves' hyperthyroidism.

This chain joins TRBV10-3 and TRBJ2-1; the match to TRBD1 covers 9 bases. This CDR3 has 14 amino acids. Trimming removed 3 bases from V and 8 bases from J; junction bases left unmatched: 5. CDR1 ENHRY and CDR2 SYGVKD come from the germline V gene. CDR3: CAISDGTGKDEQFF. The CDR3 coding sequence is TGTGCCATCAGTGACGGGACAGGGAAGGATGAGCAGTTCTTC.

This clonotype occurred many times. The rearrangement joins TRBV15 to TRBJ1-5, with 9 bases matching TRBD1. Germline-derived CDR1 and CDR2 are LNHNV and YYDKDF (reference sequence). V dropped 0 bases and J dropped 7; count of bases not matched to a gene: 7. The CDR3 has 16 amino acids. The CDR3 sequence is CATSRDPGTGHQPQHF. The CDR3 DNA is TGTGCCACCAGCAGAGATCCGGGGACAGGGCACCAGCCCCAGCATTTT.

Points on this clonotype: With a much larger clone just one base away, this may be a read error. The rearrangement uses TRBV29-1 and TRBJ1-4; D might be TRBD1 (5 bases). The CDR3 loop spans 13 amino acids. The V end lost 3 bases, the J end lost 3 bases, and 8 bases lay between the germline ends. Germline V gene data show CDR1 as SQVTM and CDR2 as ANQGSEA. The CDR3 sequence: CSVDGASNEKLFF. DNA for the CDR3: TGCAGCGTTGACGGGGCATCTAATGAAAAACTGTTTTTT.

This clonotype was recorded many times. This chain connects TRBV9 to TRBJ1-6; 8 bases line up with TRBD1. The length of the CDR3 is 15 residues. Germline V gene lookup returns CDR1 SGDLS and CDR2 YYNGEE. V trimming: 4 bases; J trimming: 9 bases; junction bases outside the gene matches: 9. CDR3 DNA: TGTGCCAGCAGCCCTTGGGACAGGTCTGGTTCACCCCTCCACTTT. This gives the protein CASSPWDRSGSPLHF.

This clonotype was seen many times. The genes are TRBV7-2 and TRBJ2-7; D gene unclear. The ends were cut back, 0 bases at V and 4 bases at J, with 10 bases in the middle. The CDR3 spans 14 residues. The V gene's germline CDR1 is SGHTA and CDR2 FQGNSA. This chain's CDR3 is CASSLAGLLYEQYF. In DNA, the CDR3 is TGTGCCAGCAGCTTAGCAGGCCTCTTATACGAGCAGTACTTC.

This clonotype was picked up a small number of times. The chain joins TRBV19 to TRBJ1-5; D uncertain. The germline V and J ends were trimmed by 2 bases and 4 bases, with 18 bases remaining between them. This CDR3 region has 17 residues. CDR1 LNHDA and CDR2 SQIVND come from the germline V gene (reference sequence). CDR3 nucleotide sequence: TGTGCCAGTAGTATAAAGGAGTGGAGGCAGCAGAATCAGCCCCAGCATTTT. Its translation: CASSIKEWRQQNQPQHF.

V and J are TRBV12-3 or TRBV12-4 and TRBJ1-5; TRBD1 might be the D (5 bases). The V and J ends lost 8 bases and 0 bases respectively, with 17 bases between them. The CDR3 consists of 16 residues. This CDR3 reads CASSPRRVASNQPQHF. CDR3 sequence (DNA): TGTGCCAGCTCACCTCGCAGGGTCGCTAGCAATCAGCCCCAGCATTTT.

This clonotype has ten or more counts. The V and J genes are TRBV12-3 or TRBV12-4 and TRBJ2-5; TRBD2 matches 9 bases. V dropped 6 bases and J dropped 5; count of bases not matched to a gene: 7. The CDR3 sequence is 14 residues long. CDR3: CASSPRLAVETQYF. Here the CDR3 DNA reads TGTGCCAGCAGCCCTAGACTAGCGGTGGAGACCCAGTACTTC.

The chain combines TRBV19 with TRBJ2-7; no definite D call. Germline V lookup: CDR1 LNHDA, CDR2 SQIVND (reference sequence). The CDR3 runs 13 residues. Between the trimmed V and J ends, which lost 11 bases and 4 bases, there was a span of 18 bases. CDR3 sequence: CAWSLRGPYEQYF. Here the CDR3 DNA reads TGTGCCTGGAGTCTGCGAGGACCTTACGAGCAGTACTTC.

This clonotype was found a few times. DNA for the CDR3: TGCGCCAGCAGCTTGGCCGTCGGTGGCGGGGAAGCTTTCTTT. Translating gives CASSLAVGGGEAFF. The V and J genes are TRBV5-1 and TRBJ1-1; no clear D gene. Deletions cut 0 bases from V and 8 bases from J, with 14 bases between. CDR1 SGHRS and CDR2 YFSETQ come from the germline V gene. The CDR3 spans 14 residues.

The rearrangement uses TRBV7-8 and TRBJ2-5; 7 nucleotides agree with TRBD2. V was clipped by 4 bases and J by 4 bases; unmatched bases: 21. Germline V CDR1 and CDR2: SGHVS, FQNEAQ. The CDR3 runs 19 residues. CDR3 bases: TGTGCCAGCAGCTCCGATCCATGGGGCGGGGGAGTTTTCGGAGAGACCCAGTACTTC. It is translated as CASSSDPWGGGVFGETQYF.

In this sample, this clonotype turned up a few times. The CDR3 sequence: CASSPPPGLVPYEQYF. The CDR3 region has the DNA TGTGCCAGTAGCCCCCCCCCGGGACTAGTACCCTACGAGCAGTACTTC. This sequence joins TRBV19 and TRBJ2-7, with 8 bases fitting TRBD2. The V gene's germline CDR1 is LNHDA and CDR2 SQIVND (reference sequence). There are 16 residues in the CDR3. Losses at the gene ends were 6 bases for V and 2 bases for J; bases not matched to a gene: 12.

With respect to this clonotype: A read error may explain this, as a much larger clone is one base away. The final CDR3 position lacks the conserved phenylalanine or tryptophan, pointing to a likely read error. V usage is TRBV2 and J usage is TRBJ2-7; D is ambiguous. CDR1 and CDR2 from the germline V gene are SNHLY and FYNNEI. The CDR3 consists of 14 residues. V was shortened by 6 bases and J by 9 bases, with 21 bases between the two germline ends. The CDR3 nucleotides are TGTGCCAGCAGCCAAGGACGGTCTCCCTGGGGGCAGTACCTC. Translated: CASSQGRSPWGQYL.

On this clonotype: At one end the junction does not follow the germline gene, possibly because of a read error. The chain couples TRBV20-1 to TRBJ1-2; D uncertain. The germline V gene has CDR1 DFQATT and CDR2 SNEGSKA (reference sequence). The CDR3 runs 16 residues. The CDR3 protein is CSARDPTPAENYGYTF. CDR3 coding DNA: TGCAGCGCTAGAGACCCAACCCCAGCGGAGAACTATGGCTACACCTTC.

On this clonotype itself: This may stem from a read error, because a much larger clone lies one nucleotide away. The chain recombines TRBV29-1 with TRBJ1-1; possible D gene TRBD1, 6 bases. Germline V gene sequence: CDR1 SQVTM, CDR2 ANQGSEA. The CDR3 runs to 15 residues. This CDR3 is CSVVRGGGMNAEAFF. In DNA, the CDR3 is TGCAGCGTTGTGAGGGGGGGGGGGATGAACGCTGAAGCTTTCTTT.

The CDR3 DNA is TGTGCCAGCAGTGAGGGGGGACGTACCGGGGAGCTGTTTTTT. It translates to CASSEGGRTGELFF. The chain carries TRBV6-1 and TRBJ2-2, with D possibly TRBD2 on 6 matching bases. Germline assignment: CDR1 MNHNS and CDR2 SASEGT. Trimming took 3 bases from V and 5 from J, leaving 10 bases between them. The CDR3 consists of 14 residues.

The genes are TRBV13 and TRBJ1-3, with TRBD1 matching 10 bases. Germline V gives CDR1 PRHDT, CDR2 FYEKMQ (reference sequence). The CDR3 has 15 residues. V was clipped by 6 bases and J by 6 bases; unmatched bases: 8. CDR3 protein: CASRLSGTGENTIYF. CDR3 coding DNA: TGTGCCAGCAGGTTAAGCGGGACAGGGGAAAACACCATATATTTT.

In its sample, this clonotype was seen once. A much larger clone lies one base from this, so it may be a read error. The chain joins TRBV9 to TRBJ2-2; D is uncertain. With 0 bases removed from V and 7 bases from J, the gap between germline ends came to 1 base. From germline, CDR1 is SGDLS and CDR2 YYNGEE. This CDR3 region has 11 residues. The CDR3 loop is CASSVVGELFF. The CDR3 DNA sequence: TGTGCCAGCAGCGTAGTCGGGGAGCTGTTTTTT.

To note about this clonotype: A much bigger clone sits one base away, suggesting this may be a read error. The chain is built from TRBV11-2 and TRBJ2-5; TRBD2 matches at 7 bases. CDR1 and CDR2 from the germline V gene are SGHAT and FQNNGV. This CDR3 region has 14 residues. J gave up 6 bases and V 5 bases, and 9 bases lay outside the gene matches. CDR3 region: CASSHPSGVKTQYF. CDR3 DNA: TGTGCCAGCAGCCACCCTAGCGGTGTCAAGACCCAGTACTTC.

This clonotype was detected ten times or more. The chain carries TRBV19 and TRBJ1-1, with D unresolved. From germline, CDR1 is LNHDA and CDR2 SQIVND (reference sequence). The length of the CDR3 is 12 residues. Trimming removed 7 bases at V and 1 base at J, with 7 bases between. The chain's CDR3 is CASIEGNTEAFF. The CDR3 DNA reads TGTGCCAGTATAGAGGGGAACACTGAAGCTTTCTTT.

A few counts support this clonotype. V is TRBV9 and J is TRBJ1-3; D gene unclear. Germline assignment: CDR1 SGDLS and CDR2 YYNGEE. Trimming removed 0 bases at V and 14 bases at J, with 21 bases between. This CDR3 region has 15 residues. The CDR3 is CASSVEVKSPTTLYF. The CDR3 coding sequence is TGTGCCAGCAGCGTAGAGGTGAAATCCCCGACGACACTATATTTT.